One and the same sample provided the 29 T cell receptor beta chains below, sequenced in a study of blood T cell repertoires in COVID-19. This table comes from immunoSEQ multiplex PCR, and its TCRdb copy is limited to in-frame clones, with some not included. The sample lists roughly 90,000 clones; less than 85% were seen once. The source material was peripheral blood. These receptor sequences come from a man older than 75 with acute or convalescent COVID-19.

V usage is TRBV9 and J usage is TRBJ2-7, with 11 bases aligning to TRBD2. V lost 4 bases to trimming and J lost 0 bases; unmatched junction nucleotides: 6. The CDR3 extends over 16 amino acids. Germline V gives CDR1 SGDLS, CDR2 YYNGEE. The CDR3 nucleotides read TGTGCCAGCAGCAACGCGGGACTAGCGGACTCCTACGAGCAGTACTTC. This gives the protein CASSNAGLADSYEQYF.

J is TRBJ2-7 and V is TRBV28; 9 positions agree with TRBD1. From germline, CDR1 is MDHEN and CDR2 SYDVKM. This CDR3 region has 13 residues. The V segment lost 6 bases and the J segment 4 bases; nucleotides outside the gene matches: 4. CDR3 protein: CASSMTGGYEQYF. The CDR3 nucleotides read TGTGCCAGCAGCATGACAGGGGGGTACGAGCAGTACTTC. The complete variable domain, with remaining parts taken from reference TRBV28 and TRBJ2-7, reads DVKVTQSSRYLVKRTGEKVFLECVQDMDHENMFWYRQDPGLGLRLIYFSYDVKMKEKGDIPEGYSVSREKKERFSLILESASTNQTSMYLCASSMTGGYEQYFGPGTRLTVT.

The chain is built from TRBV5-4 and TRBJ2-7; 9 nucleotides match TRBD2. This CDR3 is 16 amino acids long. Germline lookup yields CDR1 SGHNT and CDR2 YYREEE (reference sequence). J was trimmed by 0 bases and V by 0 bases; bases with no gene match: 4. Written as DNA, the CDR3 is TGTGCCAGCAGCTTGGATAGTAGCGGGAGCTCCTACGAGCAGTACTTC. This translates into CASSLDSSGSSYEQYF.

The V gene is TRBV30, the J gene TRBJ2-7; 15 bases are shared with TRBD2. The germline V gene encodes CDR1 GTSNPN and CDR2 SVGIG (reference sequence). Unmatched junction bases numbered 4, after V lost 1 base and J lost 6 bases. CDR3 length equals 15 residues. The CDR3 DNA is TGTGCCTGGAGTGGGACTAGCGGGAGGGCCATCGAGCAGTACTTC. This encodes CAWSGTSGRAIEQYF.

V is TRBV5-4 and J is TRBJ1-3; D gene unclear. Trimming shortened V by 1 base and J by 0 bases, and 11 bases separated the two germline ends. The CDR3 has 16 amino acids. Germline CDR1 is SGHNT and CDR2 is YYREEE (reference sequence). CDR3 coding DNA: TGTGCCAGCAGCTTGCTTGGCACCAGCTCTGGAAACACCATATATTTT. This encodes CASSLLGTSSGNTIYF.

V and J are TRBV6-5 and TRBJ2-5, with 7 nucleotides matching TRBD1. This CDR3 is 16 amino acids long. CDR1 and CDR2 from the germline V gene are MNHEY and SVGAGI. The trim removed 2 bases at V and 1 base at J, leaving 7 bases unmatched. CDR3 amino acids: CASSYHGTEAQETQYF. CDR3 bases: TGTGCCAGCAGTTACCACGGGACAGAGGCCCAAGAGACCCAGTACTTC.

This chain uses TRBV27 with TRBJ2-3; 12 bases line up with TRBD2. The germline gives CDR1 MNHEY, CDR2 SMNVEV (reference sequence). The CDR3 is 16 amino acids. With V trimmed by 5 bases and J by 1 base, 4 bases remained unmatched. The chain's CDR3 is CASSPLAGGGTDTQYF. In DNA, the CDR3 is TGTGCCAGCAGTCCCCTAGCGGGAGGGGGCACAGATACGCAGTATTTT.

This clone was seen only a few times. J is TRBJ1-2 and V is TRBV28, with D perhaps matching TRBD1 (5 bases). The V and J ends lost 10 bases and 4 bases respectively, with 10 bases between them. CDR1 and CDR2 from the germline V gene are MDHEN and SYDVKM. The CDR3 contains 11 residues. Written as DNA, the CDR3 is TGTGCCATCCAGGGAGGCTATGGCTACACCTTC. Translation: CAIQGGYGYTF.

The chain recombines TRBV10-3 with TRBJ1-1; 8 nucleotides line up with TRBD1. Germline V gene lookup returns CDR1 ENHRY and CDR2 SYGVKD. There are 12 residues in the CDR3. Trimming at V came to 2 bases and at J to 10 bases, leaving 3 bases not matched to a gene. The CDR3 nucleotides are TGTGCCATCAGTGAGACACAGGGGGGAGCTTTCTTT. It codes for CAISETQGGAFF.

The chain recombines TRBV20-1 with TRBJ1-1; the D is unclear. V was cut by 7 bases and J by 4 bases, with 4 bases left in between. This CDR3 is 9 amino acids long. CDR1 is DFQATT and CDR2 is SNEGSKA in the germline V gene (reference sequence). The CDR3 bases are TGCAGTGTAGCCACTGAAGCTTTCTTT. Translation: CSVATEAFF.

Written as DNA, the CDR3 is TGTGCCAGTAGTATGATGGGGGGGCGGAGAACCGGGGAGCTGTTTTTT. Protein sequence: CASSMMGGRRTGELFF. The V call is TRBV19, the J call TRBJ2-2; TRBD2 is a possible D gene (7 bases). Germline V lookup: CDR1 LNHDA, CDR2 SQIVND (reference sequence). CDR3 length: 16 residues. Trimming stripped 3 bases from V and 5 bases from J, with 16 bases between.

This clone showed up just once. The CDR3 nucleotides are TGCGCCAGCACAGTAGCTGGCGCAGATACGCAGTATTTT. Its translation: CASTVAGADTQYF. The chain carries TRBV5-1 and TRBJ2-3, with unresolved D. Trimming shortened V by 6 bases and J by 4 bases, and 12 bases separated the two germline ends. Germline V gives CDR1 SGHRS, CDR2 YFSETQ. The CDR3 sequence is 13 residues long.

V usage is TRBV11-3 and J usage is TRBJ1-2; 8 nucleotides align to TRBD1. V trimming: 7 bases; J trimming: 8 bases; junction bases outside the gene matches: 6. The germline gives CDR1 SGHNT, CDR2 YENEEA. This CDR3 is built from 12 residues. The CDR3 DNA sequence: TGTGCCAGCACCCAGGGGGCGCGGGGCTACACCTTC. Translating gives CASTQGARGYTF.

This clone was counted once. The V gene is TRBV10-3, the J gene TRBJ2-3, with D tentatively TRBD2 (6 bases). The CDR3 is 14 residues long. With 5 bases removed from V and 14 bases from J, the gap between germline ends came to 23 bases. Per germline, CDR1 ENHRY and CDR2 SYGVKD. DNA for the CDR3: TGTGCCATCAGTTCTAGCGCTAATTCCATACGCACGTATTTT. Translating gives CAISSSANSIRTYF.

This rearrangement joins TRBV15 to TRBJ2-1; 10 bases agree with TRBD1. CDR3 length equals 16 residues. After removal of 3 bases from V and 0 bases from J, the junction contained 2 bases not matched to a gene. Per germline, CDR1 LNHNV and CDR2 YYDKDF (reference sequence). The CDR3 DNA is TGTGCCACCAGCAGGGACAGGGGGAGCTCCTACAATGAGCAGTTCTTC. Amino acids: CATSRDRGSSYNEQFF.

V and J are TRBV12-2 and TRBJ2-1; whether TRBD2, the table's D call, matches the DNA was not checked. TRBV12-2 is a pseudogene segment. The CDR3 length is 17 residues. The CDR3 DNA is TGTGCAAGTCGCTTAGGACGGGTAGCGGCGGATTACAATGAGCAGTTCTTC. It codes for CASRLGRVAADYNEQFF.

This rearrangement joins TRBV6-2 or TRBV6-3 to TRBJ2-3; TRBD2 matches 8 bases. The CDR3 consists of 17 residues. In germline, CDR1 is MNHEY, CDR2 SVGEGT. After removal of 4 bases from V and 3 bases from J, the junction contained 12 bases not matched to a gene. The CDR3 sequence: CASSSFPAGVRTDTQYF. CDR3 sequence (DNA): TGTGCCAGCAGTTCTTTTCCAGCGGGAGTTAGGACAGATACGCAGTATTTT.

This clone has just a few counts. The chain joins TRBV5-1 to TRBJ1-3, with a weak D call TRBD1 (5 bases). This CDR3 has 17 residues. Trimming pared 2 bases from V and 0 bases from J, leaving 15 bases between. CDR1 is SGHRS and CDR2 is YFSETQ in the germline V gene. This CDR3 is CASSFVTTDTSGNTIYF. Written as DNA, the CDR3 is TGCGCCAGCAGCTTCGTCACGACGGACACCTCTGGAAACACCATATATTTT.

V gene TRBV10-1 combines with J gene TRBJ1-4, with D unresolved. Deletions cut 0 bases from V and 4 bases from J, with 9 bases between. CDR3 size: 15 residues. Germline CDR1 WNHNN, CDR2 SYGVQD (reference sequence). CDR3 amino acids: CASSESGSHNEKLFF. CDR3 nucleotide sequence: TGCGCCAGCAGTGAGTCGGGGAGCCATAATGAAAAACTGTTTTTT.

The genes are TRBV15 and TRBJ2-5; 9 bases align to TRBD2. The junction had 6 bases not matched to a gene; V was cut back by 5 bases and J by 5 bases. Per the germline V gene, CDR1 is LNHNV and CDR2 is YYDKDF (reference sequence). The CDR3 runs to 14 residues. CDR3 sequence reads: CATSERAGGETQYF. In nucleotides, the CDR3 is TGTGCCACCAGCGAACGAGCGGGAGGCGAGACCCAGTACTTC. The complete variable domain, with remaining parts taken from reference TRBV15 and TRBJ2-5, reads DAMVIQNPRYQVTQFGKPVTLSCSQTLNHNVMYWYQQKSSQAPKLLFHYYDKDFNNEADTPDNFQSRRPNTSFCFLDIRSPGLGDTAMYLCATSERAGGETQYFGPGTRLLVL.

This clone appeared a single time. The chain uses TRBV7-9 and TRBJ2-7; D is perhaps TRBD2 (6 bases). The CDR3 contains 16 residues. Germline CDR1 SEHNR, CDR2 FQNEAQ (reference sequence). With 1 base removed from V and 2 bases from J, the gap between germline ends came to 15 bases. The CDR3, as DNA: TGTGCCAGCAGCTTAGGTCTCGGGGGTGGTCCCTACGAGCAGTACTTC. It specifies CASSLGLGGGPYEQYF.

The V call is TRBV27, the J call TRBJ1-1, with TRBD1 matching 10 bases. Germline CDR1 MNHEY, CDR2 SMNVEV (reference sequence). The CDR3 has 14 amino acids. The V gene end was trimmed by 6 bases and the J gene end by 4 bases; junction bases not matched to a gene: 5. The CDR3: CASRTGGWSTEAFF. The CDR3 coding sequence is TGTGCCAGCAGGACAGGGGGCTGGAGCACTGAAGCTTTCTTT.

This clone was counted between two and nine times. V usage is TRBV30 and J usage is TRBJ1-6; D ambiguous. The CDR3 sequence is 15 residues long. Trimming pared 4 bases from V and 5 bases from J, leaving 15 bases between. CDR1 and CDR2 (germline): GTSNPN, SVGIG (reference sequence). CDR3 residues: CAWTVPRENNSPLHF. The CDR3 nucleotides read TGTGCCTGGACGGTCCCCCGAGAAAATAATTCACCCCTCCACTTT.

In this sample, this clone is medium-sized (0.01 to 0.1%). The rearrangement links TRBV4-2 to TRBJ2-1; 8 bases are shared with TRBD2. Germline CDR1 and CDR2: LGHNA and YNFKEQ. This CDR3 has 16 residues. Trimming removed 0 bases from V and 2 bases from J; junction bases left unmatched: 3. This chain's CDR3 is CASSQETGGAYNEQFF. The CDR3 DNA follows: TGTGCCAGCAGCCAAGAGACGGGAGGGGCCTACAATGAGCAGTTCTTC.

The chain is built from TRBV18 and TRBJ2-7, with 9 bases aligning to TRBD2. With 2 bases clipped from V and 2 bases from J, the junction kept 7 bases outside the gene matches. CDR3 length: 16 amino acids. Germline assignment: CDR1 KGHSH and CDR2 LQKENI. The DNA of the CDR3 is TGTGCCAGCTCACCAAAAGCTAGCGGGATGGCCTACGAGCAGTACTTC. Translation: CASSPKASGMAYEQYF.

V and J are TRBV6-5 and TRBJ1-5; TRBD1 agrees at 10 bases. CDR1 is MNHEY and CDR2 is SVGAGI in the germline V gene. This CDR3 region has 14 residues. The J segment lost 5 bases and the V segment lost 6 bases, leaving 4 bases of the junction unmatched. The CDR3 spells CASRRQGADQPQHF. The CDR3 DNA reads TGTGCCAGCAGACGACAGGGGGCGGATCAGCCCCAGCATTTT.

J is TRBJ2-6 and V is TRBV10-3; 9 bases map to TRBD1. The V gene's germline CDR1 is ENHRY and CDR2 SYGVKD. The CDR3 totals 17 residues. Trimming removed 9 bases from V and 1 base from J; junction bases left unmatched: 10. CDR3 nucleotides: TGTGCCATTTTCCCCGGGACAGGGACGTCTGGGGCCAACGTCCTGACTTTC. It codes for CAIFPGTGTSGANVLTF.

The chain carries TRBV30 and TRBJ1-6; D gene uncertain. Trimming left V 3 bases short and J 10 bases short, with 19 bases between. Per germline, CDR1 GTSNPN and CDR2 SVGIG (reference sequence). This CDR3 spans 15 amino acids. CDR3 DNA sequence: TGTGCCTGGAGAGGAGGAGATTTCGAAGGGTCACCCCTCCACTTT. It yields the protein CAWRGGDFEGSPLHF.

The chain links TRBV19 to TRBJ2-7, with D possibly matching TRBD1 (6 bases). Germline V gives CDR1 LNHDA, CDR2 SQIVND (reference sequence). This CDR3 is 15 amino acids long. Trimming took off 5 bases at V and 3 bases at J, with 17 bases between the two ends. CDR3 protein: CASSAPGARFYEQYF. The CDR3 coding sequence is TGTGCCAGTAGTGCGCCAGGGGCGAGATTCTACGAGCAGTACTTC.